The rows below give T cell receptor beta chains drawn from one sample of a study of blood T cell repertoires in COVID-19. Sequencing used immunoSEQ multiplex PCR; TCRdb keeps in-frame clones, though not all of them. The sample gives about 140,000 clones, more than 60% of which show up once; around 9.5% is in the top ten. The sequenced material came from peripheral blood. These receptors all stem from a woman aged 45-65 years with active or convalescent COVID-19. CDR3s include the opening cysteine and the closing phenylalanine or tryptophan. Each record gives: V gene, J gene, clone size, D gene, CDR3 DNA, CDR3 protein. D genes are given only for firm matches. Size is omitted from some rows. Given values are once, few, many or a class for expanded clones.

TRBV7-3	TRBJ2-5	.	TRBD1	TGTGCCAGCAGCTCGGGACAGGGAAGGCTCGAGACCCAGTACTTC	CASSSGQGRLETQYF
TRBV27	TRBJ2-5	.	TRBD2	TGTGCCAGCAGCGGACTAGCGAACCAAGAGACCCAGTACTTC	CASSGLANQETQYF
TRBV12-5	TRBJ1-5	many	TRBD1	TGTGCTAGTGGTCACGGGACAGCAGGCAATCAGCCCCAGCATTTT	CASGHGTAGNQPQHF
TRBV10-3	TRBJ2-1	few	TRBD2	TGTGCCATCAGTGGCCTAGCGGACAATGAGCAGTTCTTC	CAISGLADNEQFF
TRBV6-6	TRBJ1-4	.	.	TGTGCCAGCAGCCCCGGGAGGAGTAATGAAAAACTGTTTTTT	CASSPGRSNEKLFF
TRBV7-8	TRBJ2-5	.	.	TGTGCCAGCTTACAGCCCCAAGAGACCCAGTACTTC	CASLQPQETQYF
TRBV7-2	TRBJ2-2	.	TRBD1	TGTGCCAGCAGCCCACGGACAGGGGGAAACACCGGGGAGCTGTTTTTT	CASSPRTGGNTGELFF
TRBV12-3/TRBV12-4	TRBJ2-1	.	.	TGTGCCAGCAGGCCTGGAAGGGGGAATGAGCAGTTCTTC	CASRPGRGNEQFF
TRBV28	TRBJ1-5	.	TRBD1	TGTGCCAGCAACCTGGACAGGGCTAAAAATGGCAATCAGCCCCAGCATTTT	CASNLDRAKNGNQPQHF
TRBV19	TRBJ1-1	many	.	TGTGCCAGTAGTATAGGTCCGGGACTGAGGAACACTGAAGCTTTCTTT	CASSIGPGLRNTEAFF
TRBV6-6	TRBJ2-2	few	TRBD2	TGTGCCAGCAGTTCCTTAGCGGGGGCAAACACCGGGGAGCTGTTTTTT	CASSSLAGANTGELFF
TRBV7-2	TRBJ2-1	.	.	TGTGCCAGCAGCTTTCAGGGAGGCTCCTACAATGAGCAGTTCTTC	CASSFQGGSYNEQFF
TRBV7-2	TRBJ2-1	.	TRBD2	TGTGCCAGCAGCTTGGCAAGCGGGAGGGCGGTCGTTGAGCAGTTCTTC	CASSLASGRAVVEQFF
TRBV21-1	TRBJ1-5	few	.	TGTGCCAGCTACACGGGGAACGGGCTGGCGTTTTTT	CASYTGNGLAFF
TRBV7-2	TRBJ2-7	.	.	TGTGCCAGCAGCTACGGTGGCGAGCAGTACTTC	CASSYGGEQYF
TRBV5-1	TRBJ1-1	.	.	TGCGCCAGCAGCGCAGGGGACATCACTGAAGCTTTCTTT	CASSAGDITEAFF
TRBV19	TRBJ1-1	.	TRBD1	TGTGCCAGTAGTATTATAAAGGGGGCAGGTTCCTGGGACACTGAAGCTTTCTTT	CASSIIKGAGSWDTEAFF
TRBV4-3	TRBJ2-1	.	TRBD1	TGCGCCAGCAGCCAAGTCCCGGCTGTCGACAGGGTGGATGAGCAGTTCTTC	CASSQVPAVDRVDEQFF
TRBV19	TRBJ2-3	.	.	TGTGCCAGTAGTTCACAGGGAAGAGTAACAGATACGCAGTATTTT	CASSSQGRVTDTQYF
TRBV7-8	TRBJ1-6	.	.	TGTGCCAGCAGCTCATGGCCAGGGGTTAATTCACCCCTCCACTTT	CASSSWPGVNSPLHF
TRBV6-5	TRBJ2-6	.	.	TGTGCCAGCAGCCAGGGGGGCTCTGGGGCCAACGTCCTGACTTTC	CASSQGGSGANVLTF
TRBV27	TRBJ2-2	.	TRBD1	TGTGCCAGCAGAAAGGACAGGGGCCCGAACACCGGGGAGCTGTTTTTT	CASRKDRGPNTGELFF
TRBV7-2	TRBJ1-5	.	TRBD1	TGTGCCAGCAGCTTAGACAGGGGGTCCCGGCAGCCCCAGCATTTT	CASSLDRGSRQPQHF
TRBV3-1/TRBV3-2	TRBJ1-1	.	TRBD1	TGTGCCAGCAGCCCCCCCGGGACAGGGGGTAACACTGAAGCTTTCTTT	CASSPPGTGGNTEAFF
TRBV9	TRBJ2-3	.	.	TGTGCCAGCAGCGTAGACTACTACACAGATACGCAGTATTTT	CASSVDYYTDTQYF
TRBV19	TRBJ1-1	.	.	TGTGCCAGTAGAACGACAGATCCGAACACTGAAGCTTTCTTT	CASRTTDPNTEAFF
TRBV7-3	TRBJ2-1	.	TRBD2	TGTGCCAGCAGCTTAACCAGCGGGGGCTACAATGAGCAGTTCTTC	CASSLTSGGYNEQFF
TRBV4-1	TRBJ1-1	few	.	TGCGCCAGCAGCCAAGATGGGGGGGTATCTTTAGGAAGACGGGACACTGAAGCTTTCTTT	CASSQDGGVSLGRRDTEAFF
TRBV28	TRBJ2-7	few	.	TGTGCCAGCAGATCCGACAGACCCTACGAGCAGTACTTC	CASRSDRPYEQYF
TRBV5-1	TRBJ2-5	few	TRBD1	TGCGCCAGCAGCTTCACAGGGGTTTATGGTGGAGAGACCCAGTACTTC	CASSFTGVYGGETQYF
TRBV11-2	TRBJ2-3	.	.	TGTGCCAGCAGCTTAGAACGGGGGGCGATCACAGATACGCAGTATTTT	CASSLERGAITDTQYF
TRBV5-5	TRBJ2-3	.	TRBD2	TGTGCCAGCAGCCCGAGACTAGCGGCAGATACGCAGTATTTT	CASSPRLAADTQYF
TRBV5-1	TRBJ2-5	.	TRBD2	TGCGCCAGCAGCTTCGGACTAGCGGGGGGAGAGACCCAGTACTTC	CASSFGLAGGETQYF
TRBV25-1	TRBJ2-5	.	TRBD2	TGTGCCAGCAGTGAATTCGGGGGGATAGGAGAGACCCAGTACTTC	CASSEFGGIGETQYF
TRBV7-8	TRBJ2-2	.	TRBD2	TGTGCCAGCAGCCCCCGGCTAGCGGGCAACACCGGGGAGCTGTTTTTT	CASSPRLAGNTGELFF
TRBV21-1	TRBJ1-1	.	.	TGTGCCAGCAGCAAAAATGGGCACAAGGATCCTGAAGCTTTCTTT	CASSKNGHKDPEAFF
TRBV1	TRBJ1-3	.	.	TGCACCAGCAGCCAGGGGGCGGGCTGGGGAAGCTCTGGAAACACCATATATTTT	CTSSQGAGWGSSGNTIYF
TRBV9	TRBJ2-5	.	.	TGTGCCAGCAGCCCCCCGCGAACGGGAGTGGGGCGGGAGACCCAGTACTTC	CASSPPRTGVGRETQYF
TRBV6-4	TRBJ1-5	.	.	TGTGCCAGGTCTCCGGACGGAGGAGTAGGGCCCCAGCATTTT	CARSPDGGVGPQHF
TRBV14	TRBJ2-7	few	.	TGTGCCAGCAGCCTAACAGGGCTAAACGAGCAGTACTTC	CASSLTGLNEQYF
TRBV29-1	TRBJ1-4	.	.	TGCAGCGTTGGCCACACAGGCACAACTAATGAAAAACTGTTTTTT	CSVGHTGTTNEKLFF
TRBV24-1	TRBJ2-7	few	TRBD2	TGTGCCACCAGTGATTCTAGCGGGACTTCTTTAAACGAGCAGTACTTC	CATSDSSGTSLNEQYF
TRBV18	TRBJ2-5	.	.	TGTGCCAGCTCACCTGGAGGAGAGACCCAGTACTTC	CASSPGGETQYF
TRBV5-6	TRBJ1-6	.	.	TGTGCCAGCAGCTTTGGGCCTTATAATTCACCCCTCCACTTT	CASSFGPYNSPLHF
TRBV5-4	TRBJ2-1	.	TRBD2	TGTGCCAGCAGCTTTGGGGGTACAGCGGGGGTTGAGCAGTTCTTC	CASSFGGTAGVEQFF
TRBV24-1	TRBJ2-5	.	.	TGTGCCACCAGTGACTCCGGCGGCGGGGTCCGCAGGGAGACCCAGTACTTC	CATSDSGGGVRRETQYF
TRBV19	TRBJ2-7	few	TRBD2	TGTGCCAGTAGTCTTGGGGGGGGCTACGAGCAGTACTTC	CASSLGGGYEQYF
TRBV30	TRBJ1-6	.	.	TGTGCCTGGAGTGTGGAACCCCGGGACTCTTCACCCCTCCACTTT	CAWSVEPRDSSPLHF
TRBV7-9	TRBJ2-2	.	TRBD1	TGTGCCAGCAGCACGGACAGGGAGCACACCGGGGAGCTGTTTTTT	CASSTDREHTGELFF
TRBV18	TRBJ1-4	.	TRBD1	TGTGCCAGCTCGCGAGGAGACAGGGGCTTCGAAAAACTGTTTTTT	CASSRGDRGFEKLFF
TRBV7-2	TRBJ1-5	.	.	TGTGCCAGCAGCTTACGAGGGTCTGGCAATCAGCCCCAGCATTTT	CASSLRGSGNQPQHF
TRBV19	TRBJ2-3	once	.	TGTGCCAGTAGTACTGGGGCGGTGGGCACAGATACGCAGTATTTT	CASSTGAVGTDTQYF
TRBV20-1	TRBJ2-3	.	TRBD2	TGCAGTGCTAGTCCAGCGGGGGGGATTGGAGGAGATACGCAGTATTTT	CSASPAGGIGGDTQYF
TRBV6-1	TRBJ1-2	.	.	TGTGCCAGCAGTGAGTTCGTGGGTAGGGAGGACGGCTACACCTTC	CASSEFVGREDGYTF
TRBV7-9	TRBJ1-3	many	.	TGTGCCAGCAGCTTATGGCAGAACACCATATATTTT	CASSLWQNTIYF
TRBV3-1/TRBV3-2	TRBJ2-7	.	.	TGTGCCAGCAGCCAACCTCCCGGCGAGCAGTACTTC	CASSQPPGEQYF
TRBV7-2	TRBJ1-4	.	.	TGTGCCAGCAGACCCCCCGGGGGAGATGAAAAACTGTTTTTT	CASRPPGGDEKLFF
TRBV7-6	TRBJ1-4	.	.	TGTGCCAGCAGCTTAGGGAGTCAGGGGATTAATGAAAAACTGTTTTTT	CASSLGSQGINEKLFF
TRBV6-2/TRBV6-3	TRBJ1-5	once	.	TGTGCCAGCAGTTACTCGATCGGGAATAGGGGCAATCAGCCCCAGCATTTT	CASSYSIGNRGNQPQHF